This TCR beta chain is from a study of CD8 T cells in ankylosing spondylitis. Using its own MiXCR run on the 5' RACE reads, TCRdb lists one record per CDR3 protein. Found here are about 800,000 distinct CDR3 sequences, 12% of them singletons; the top ten hold 0.51%. On this clonotype itself: Its antigen remains unidentified.

Study-wide results and limits: The authors found the disease-linked clones to be CD8+ and relatively rare in peripheral blood. Made up of about eight highly homologous variants, a TCR beta motif appeared characteristic of ankylosing spondylitis blood.

The receptor was isolated from a male donor with ankylosing spondylitis. The sequencing sample was made of blood, either unsorted or a sorted T cell fraction (not recorded which).

The CDR3 DNA follows: TGTGCCATCAGTGAGTCCCTTAACAATGAGCAGTTCTTC. Encoded protein: CAISESLNNEQFF. The gene calls are TRBV10-3 and TRBJ2-1; D gene ambiguous. Germline loops: CDR1 ENHRY, CDR2 SYGVKD. The CDR3 totals 13 residues. The V end lost 0 bases, the J end lost 5 bases, and 5 bases lay between the germline ends.